This record covers a single T cell receptor (beta chain). The V end lost 5 bases, the J end lost 6 bases, and 11 bases lay between the germline ends. Germline V CDR1 and CDR2: MNHEY, SMNVEV (reference sequence). CDR3 length: 13 amino acids. Some clones are missing from TCRdb's copy, which holds only in-frame ones; the method was immunoSEQ multiplex PCR. The table records about 72,000 clones, roughly 90% of them present only once. This sample stems from a study of technical replicates of blood from several donors. V gene TRBV27 combines with J gene TRBJ1-5, with a possible D match to TRBD1 (6 bases). The clonotype was recovered from a human donor in good health. Sequencing was carried out using T cells isolated from PBMCs. The CDR3 reads CASSLGASQPQHF. CDR3 nucleotide sequence: TGTGCCAGCAGTCTGGGGGCTAGTCAGCCCCAGCATTTT.